Below are 11 T cell receptor beta chains sequenced from a single sample in a study of tissue T cells after allogeneic stem cell transplantation. The method was immunoSEQ multiplex PCR; TCRdb's version includes in-frame clones alone and lacks a portion of them. The data hold around 24,000 clones, with about 89% observed a single time. The sequencing here drew on blood, taken before transplantation. These receptors were collected from a male donor aged 60 or over who later had graft-versus-host disease after an allogeneic stem cell transplant.

The chain joins TRBV27 to TRBJ2-1; 7 bases are a match to TRBD1. Losses at the gene ends were 5 bases for V and 3 bases for J; bases not matched to a gene: 13. Germline CDR1 and CDR2: MNHEY and SMNVEV (reference sequence). The CDR3 spans 17 residues. The CDR3 loop reads CASSIRQGPRLYNEQFF. The CDR3 coding sequence is TGTGCCAGCAGTATAAGACAGGGACCCCGTCTCTACAATGAGCAGTTCTTC.

The chain uses TRBV29-1 and TRBJ1-2, with D possibly matching TRBD1 (5 bases). This CDR3 contains 13 residues. V was clipped by 3 bases and J by 4 bases, with 12 bases between them. Germline assignment: CDR1 SQVTM and CDR2 ANQGSEA. DNA for the CDR3: TGCAGCGTTGATCTGCGGCAGGGCTATGGCTACACCTTC. Protein product: CSVDLRQGYGYTF.

V gene TRBV28 combines with J gene TRBJ2-1; 10 positions agree with TRBD2. V trimming: 3 bases; J trimming: 2 bases; junction bases outside the gene matches: 4. Germline V gene lookup returns CDR1 MDHEN and CDR2 SYDVKM. This CDR3 has 16 residues. The chain's CDR3 is CASSFASGGTYNEQFF. Here the CDR3 DNA reads TGTGCCAGCAGTTTTGCTAGCGGGGGCACCTACAATGAGCAGTTCTTC.

The rearrangement uses TRBV6-5 and TRBJ1-5; D is perhaps TRBD1 (5 bases). Trimming removed 6 bases at V and 1 base at J, with 13 bases between. In germline, CDR1 is MNHEY, CDR2 SVGAGI. The CDR3 runs 15 residues. The DNA of the CDR3 is TGTGCCAGCAGGAGCGGGGGACCGAGCAATCAGCCCCAGCATTTT. Encoded protein: CASRSGGPSNQPQHF.

CDR3 sequence reads: CAWSVRQGFYNEQFF. CDR3 bases: TGTGCCTGGAGTGTACGACAGGGGTTTTACAATGAGCAGTTCTTC. J is TRBJ2-1 and V is TRBV30; 8 bases are shared with TRBD1. Germline V gene data show CDR1 as GTSNPN and CDR2 as SVGIG (reference sequence). J was trimmed by 4 bases and V by 0 bases; bases with no gene match: 5. The CDR3 runs 15 residues.

The chain is built from TRBV7-9 and TRBJ2-5; no clear D. From germline, CDR1 is SEHNR and CDR2 FQNEAQ (reference sequence). Trimming pared 0 bases from V and 5 bases from J, leaving 4 bases between. The CDR3 is made up of 12 amino acids. As DNA, the CDR3 is TGTGCCAGCAGCTTAGCGCAGGAGACCCAGTACTTC. Translated, it gives CASSLAQETQYF.

This clone showed up just once. The chain is built from TRBV3-1 (or the pseudogene TRBV3-2) and TRBJ2-2; maybe TRBD2 (6 bases). Germline values: CDR1 LGHDT, CDR2 YNNKEL (reference sequence). Trimming stripped 7 bases from V and 8 bases from J, with 23 bases between. The CDR3 has 16 amino acids. Written as DNA, the CDR3 is TGTGCCAGCATCAATATGGCGGGAAGGGGTTCAGGGGAGCTGTTTTTT. Translating it yields CASINMAGRGSGELFF.

This sequence joins TRBV6-2 or TRBV6-3 and TRBJ1-5, with no clear D. Trimming shortened V by 5 bases and J by 6 bases, and 20 bases separated the two germline ends. CDR3 length: 16 amino acids. Germline CDR1 and CDR2: MNHEY and SVGEGT. CDR3 nucleotides: TGTGCCAGCAGTCCCCATCGACTGGATGGAAGTCAGCCCCAGCATTTT. Encoded protein: CASSPHRLDGSQPQHF.

The V gene is TRBV25-1, the J gene TRBJ1-2; 9 bases are shared with TRBD1. The germline CDR1 and CDR2 sequences are MGHDK and SYGVNS. This CDR3 has 14 amino acids. V trimming: 6 bases; J trimming: 6 bases; junction bases outside the gene matches: 8. Here the CDR3 DNA reads TGTGCCAGCAGAAATGACAGGGGGAACGATGGCTACACCTTC. This gives the protein CASRNDRGNDGYTF.

V and J are TRBV19 and TRBJ2-1; 11 positions match TRBD2. The ends lost 1 base at V and 7 bases at J; junction bases unmatched: 6. This CDR3 has 16 residues. Germline V lookup: CDR1 LNHDA, CDR2 SQIVND (reference sequence). CDR3 loop: CASSIVGLAGFNEQFF. CDR3 in DNA: TGTGCCAGTAGTATAGTAGGACTAGCGGGTTTTAATGAGCAGTTCTTC.

The chain is built from TRBV5-6 and TRBJ2-1; D might be TRBD1 (5 bases). V was shortened by 0 bases and J by 6 bases, with 10 bases between the two germline ends. CDR1 is SGHDT and CDR2 is YYEEEE in the germline V gene. This CDR3 has 14 amino acids. CDR3 DNA sequence: TGTGCCAGCAGCTTGGGACAGCCAACCAATGAGCAGTTCTTC. It codes for CASSLGQPTNEQFF. Based on the CDR3 plus reference TRBV5-6 and TRBJ2-1, the full variable domain is DAGVTQSPTHLIKTRGQQVTLRCSPKSGHDTVSWYQQALGQGPQFIFQYYEEEERQRGNFPDRFSGHQFPNYSSELNVNALLLGDSALYLCASSLGQPTNEQFFGPGTRLTVL.